Below are 10 T cell receptor beta chains sequenced from a single sample in a study of blood T cell repertoires in COVID-19. The protocol was immunoSEQ multiplex PCR, while the TCRdb copy is restricted to in-frame clones and leaves out a portion. The repertoire has under 400,000 clones, nearly 90% of them found once; the top ten carry roughly 6.8%. The specimen sequenced was peripheral blood. These receptors originate from a man between 18 and 35 years old with active or convalescent COVID-19.

V is TRBV29-1 and J is TRBJ1-3; unclear D gene. Germline CDR1 and CDR2: SQVTM and ANQGSEA. The germline V and J ends were trimmed by 6 bases and 4 bases, with 19 bases remaining between them. The CDR3 is 15 amino acids. This CDR3 is CSVIHHGSGGNTIYF. CDR3 in DNA: TGCAGCGTAATCCACCACGGCAGCGGGGGAAACACCATATATTTT.

The chain carries TRBV27 and TRBJ2-1; 7 bases line up with TRBD2. With V trimmed by 5 bases and J by 8 bases, 15 bases remained unmatched. Germline V gene lookup returns CDR1 MNHEY and CDR2 SMNVEV (reference sequence). CDR3 size: 16 residues. DNA for the CDR3: TGTGCCAGCAGTGGGGGACTACCTAATTCTGTCTATGAGCAGTTCTTC. Translating it yields CASSGGLPNSVYEQFF.

The chain combines TRBV15 with TRBJ2-5, with D uncertain. The CDR3 extends over 14 amino acids. Germline-derived CDR1 and CDR2 are LNHNV and YYDKDF (reference sequence). The V and J ends lost 1 base and 3 bases respectively, with 9 bases between them. CDR3: CATSRVTAKETQYF. CDR3 in DNA: TGTGCCACCAGCAGAGTAACAGCTAAAGAGACCCAGTACTTC.

This chain links TRBV11-3 with TRBJ2-7, with 11 nucleotides matching TRBD1. The junction had 7 bases not matched to a gene; V was cut back by 5 bases and J by 4 bases. CDR1 is SGHNT, CDR2 YENEEA, per germline. The CDR3 is 15 amino acids. The CDR3 bases are TGTGCCAGCAGCGCCGGACAGGGGGCTTTGTACGAGCAGTACTTC. Amino acid sequence: CASSAGQGALYEQYF.

This sequence joins TRBV13 and TRBJ1-6; a weak D match, TRBD1 (5 bases). The CDR3 totals 13 residues. CDR1 is PRHDT, CDR2 FYEKMQ, per germline (reference sequence). V was pared by 1 base and J by 10 bases, with 8 bases between. DNA of the CDR3: TGTGCCAGCAGCTTAGCAGGGCGCTCACCCCTCCACTTT. Translation gives CASSLAGRSPLHF.

V gene TRBV7-6 combines with J gene TRBJ2-7; 8 bases are shared with TRBD1. The CDR3 sequence is 14 residues long. The V segment lost 5 bases and the J segment 3 bases; nucleotides outside the gene matches: 6. Looked up from germline, CDR1 is SGHVS and CDR2 is FNYEAQ. Written as DNA, the CDR3 is TGTGCCAGCAGCCTAGACGGGACAGGCTACGAGCAGTACTTC. Protein: CASSLDGTGYEQYF.

The chain links TRBV7-2 to TRBJ1-6; the D is unclear. The germline gives CDR1 SGHTA, CDR2 FQGNSA. The CDR3 totals 15 residues. V lost 6 bases, J lost 8 bases, and 17 bases lay in between. DNA of the CDR3: TGTGCCAGCAGTCATAGTCCCGGGATGGATTCACCCCTCCACTTT. Amino acids: CASSHSPGMDSPLHF.

V and J are TRBV7-2 and TRBJ1-2, with a tentative D call TRBD1 (5 bases). CDR1 is SGHTA, CDR2 FQGNSA, per germline. This CDR3 is 15 amino acids long. V shed 4 bases and J shed 4 bases, with 16 bases lying between them. This CDR3 reads CASSSYVQGGYGYTF. DNA of the CDR3: TGTGCCAGCAGCTCCTACGTCCAGGGAGGCTATGGCTACACCTTC.

This chain links TRBV6-5 with TRBJ1-2, with 7 bases identical to TRBD1. Per the germline V gene, CDR1 is MNHEY and CDR2 is SVGAGI. V lost 4 bases and J lost 4; bases outside the gene matches: 6. The CDR3 length is 14 residues. The chain's CDR3 is CASSSGQTFYGYTF. The CDR3 region has the DNA TGTGCCAGCAGTTCGGGACAGACCTTCTATGGCTACACCTTC.

The genes are TRBV4-1 and TRBJ2-1; TRBD1 matches 9 bases. The CDR3 is made up of 16 amino acids. The germline CDR1 and CDR2 sequences are MGHRA and YSYEKL. Trimming took 1 base from V and 9 from J; bases not matched to a gene: 10. The CDR3 nucleotides are TGCGCCAGCAGCCAAGTGCCGGGGACAGGGTTGCCTGAGCAGTTCTTC. It yields the protein CASSQVPGTGLPEQFF.